This is a list of T cell receptor beta chains from one sample in a study of blood T cell repertoires in COVID-19. Sequencing used immunoSEQ multiplex PCR; TCRdb keeps in-frame clones, though not all of them. The data contain some 350,000 clones, almost 90% of them singletons. Sequences were obtained from peripheral blood. The source is a woman between 70 and 85 years old with COVID-19, enrolled during active disease. Each CDR3 is given with its conserved first and last residue. A D gene is named only where the DNA matches it firmly. For some rows the clone size is stated as once, few or many, or as a class when expanded; others skip it.

d_call,clone_size,j_call,v_call,cdr3_nt,cdr3_aa
.,.,TRBJ1-5,TRBV28,TGTGCCAGCTTACGAGGTAGCAATCAGCCCCAGCATTTT,CASLRGSNQPQHF
.,.,TRBJ2-1,TRBV9,TGTGCCAGCAGCCAAGGGACACAAGTCTACAATGAGCAGTTCTTC,CASSQGTQVYNEQFF
.,once,TRBJ1-1,TRBV6-6,TGTGCCAGCAGTTACAAGAAACAGGGTGGCACTGAAGCTTTCTTT,CASSYKKQGGTEAFF
TRBD1,.,TRBJ1-5,TRBV27,TGTGCCAGCAGTCCCTCTCGGACAGGTCGTCAGCCCCAGCATTTT,CASSPSRTGRQPQHF
.,.,TRBJ1-2,TRBV12-3/TRBV12-4,TGTGCCAGCAGTTTTCCAGTATATGGCTACACCTTC,CASSFPVYGYTF
.,.,TRBJ2-2,TRBV7-2,TGTGCCAGCAGCTTGAGGAGTGAGACCACCGGGGAGCTGTTTTTT,CASSLRSETTGELFF
TRBD1,.,TRBJ1-2,TRBV6-6,TGTGCCAGCAGCACAGGGGGGAACTATGGCTACACCTTC,CASSTGGNYGYTF
.,.,TRBJ2-2,TRBV7-9,TGTGCCAGCAGATACTGGACAGAAACTACCGGGGAGCTGTTTTTT,CASRYWTETTGELFF
.,.,TRBJ1-2,TRBV12-5,TGTGCTAGTGGTTTGTCCTCCGGGGTGTATGGCTACACCTTC,CASGLSSGVYGYTF
.,.,TRBJ2-1,TRBV5-4,TGTGCCAGCAGCTTGGCAGGAGGGACAGATCAGTTCTTC,CASSLAGGTDQFF
.,.,TRBJ2-3,TRBV10-3,TGTGCCATCAGTGAGTCGGAGACGGTGGCAGATACGCAGTATTTT,CAISESETVADTQYF
.,many,TRBJ1-4,TRBV5-5,TGTGCCAGCAGCTTGATTCCGGTATTAACTAATGAAAAACTGTTTTTT,CASSLIPVLTNEKLFF
.,few,TRBJ1-5,TRBV10-2,TGCGCCAGCAGTCCAGGGGACGGACAGCCCCAGCATTTT,CASSPGDGQPQHF
.,.,TRBJ2-1,TRBV7-9,TGTGCCAGCAGCCCGCTAGCTCCTCAACATGAGCAGTTCTTC,CASSPLAPQHEQFF
.,.,TRBJ1-3,TRBV10-2,TGCGCCAGCAGTGAGTCCGGAGGGGCTGGAAACACCATATATTTT,CASSESGGAGNTIYF
.,.,TRBJ2-7,TRBV7-8,TGTGCCAGCAGCTTAGATCCAGGGGGGATCTCCTACGAGCAGTACTTC,CASSLDPGGISYEQYF
.,.,TRBJ1-1,TRBV5-6,TGTGCCAGCAGCTTGGGGCCGTTGAACACTGAAGCTTTCTTT,CASSLGPLNTEAFF
TRBD1,.,TRBJ1-5,TRBV6-5,TGTGCCAGCAGTTACTCGGACAGGGCTGGCCAGCCCCAGCATTTT,CASSYSDRAGQPQHF
.,once,TRBJ2-2,TRBV28,TGTGCCAGCAGTCCCCACAGGGAAACCGGGGAGCTGTTTTTT,CASSPHRETGELFF
TRBD1,.,TRBJ1-2,TRBV2,TGTGCCAGCAGTTTTTCGGGTTTGGACAGGGGGCAGGATAACTATGGCTACACCTTC,CASSFSGLDRGQDNYGYTF
TRBD1,.,TRBJ1-2,TRBV6-5,TGTGCCAGCAGTTCCAGGACAGGCAACTATGGCTACACCTTC,CASSSRTGNYGYTF
TRBD1,few,TRBJ2-1,TRBV27,TGTGCCAGCGGCATCCTCGGGACAGGGGGGAATGAGCAGTTCTTC,CASGILGTGGNEQFF
.,.,TRBJ2-7,TRBV3-1/TRBV3-2,TGTGCCAGCAGTCCAGGGGCTATGGACGAGCAGTACTTC,CASSPGAMDEQYF
.,.,TRBJ1-5,TRBV5-8,TGTGCCAGCAGATCTGCGGGGAATCAGCCCCAGCATTTT,CASRSAGNQPQHF
.,.,TRBJ2-1,TRBV5-1,TGCGCCAGCAGCTTGGCCGAGGGGGGGCACAATGAGCAGTTCTTC,CASSLAEGGHNEQFF
.,.,TRBJ2-3,TRBV21-1,TGTGCCAGCAGCAAAGCGCTTTTAATTGACCTTAGGCGCACGAGACAGGCTACGCAGTATTTT,CASSKALLIDLRRTRQATQYF
.,.,TRBJ1-1,TRBV19,TGTGCCAGTATTAGGGGGTTTGAAGCTTTCTTT,CASIRGFEAFF
TRBD2,.,TRBJ2-2,TRBV27,TGTGCCAGCAGTGTAAGCGGGGGGGCCCCCACCGGGGAGCTGTTTTTT,CASSVSGGAPTGELFF
.,few,TRBJ2-7,TRBV4-1,TGCGCCAGCAGCCAAATCACAGGGAGACACGAGCAGTACTTC,CASSQITGRHEQYF
.,.,TRBJ1-2,TRBV9,TGTGCCAGCAGCGTAGGAGAGGGGGTCTATGGCTACACCTTC,CASSVGEGVYGYTF
.,few,TRBJ2-7,TRBV10-3,TGTGCCACCGGGAACACTGACGAGCAGTACTTC,CATGNTDEQYF
.,.,TRBJ1-2,TRBV9,TGTGCCAGCAGCGACTCCCTCCGGGGGGGCGATGGCTACACCTTC,CASSDSLRGGDGYTF
TRBD1,.,TRBJ1-2,TRBV5-1,TGCGCCAGCAGCCCCCACGGGACAGGGGACTATGGCTACACCTTC,CASSPHGTGDYGYTF
.,once,TRBJ2-7,TRBV3-1/TRBV3-2,TGTGCCAGCAGCCCGGGGGACGAGCAGTACTTC,CASSPGDEQYF